This T cell receptor (beta chain) was sequenced in a study of T cells in Graves' hyperthyroidism and ophthalmopathy. RNA transcripts served as the template for amplifying TCR beta CDR3 regions. The TCR CDR3 was amplified in a first-round RT-PCR using the HTBI primer set. One entry per CDR3 protein results from TCRdb running MiXCR on the multiplex PCR reads. The sample holds around 520,000 distinct CDR3 sequences, about 24% seen once. The CDR3 has 14 amino acids. V lost 5 bases and J lost 5; bases outside the gene matches: 8. CDR1 is SGHAT and CDR2 is FQNNGV in the germline V gene. In its sample, this clonotype was seen many times.

This clonotype originated in a woman in her twenties or thirties with Graves' ophthalmopathy. The J gene is TRBJ1-1, the V gene TRBV11-2, with 7 nucleotides matching TRBD1. Input material: blood. Here the CDR3 DNA reads TGTGCCAGCAGCCGACAGGGTAAGGGGACTGAAGCTTTCTTT. Translation: CASSRQGKGTEAFF.